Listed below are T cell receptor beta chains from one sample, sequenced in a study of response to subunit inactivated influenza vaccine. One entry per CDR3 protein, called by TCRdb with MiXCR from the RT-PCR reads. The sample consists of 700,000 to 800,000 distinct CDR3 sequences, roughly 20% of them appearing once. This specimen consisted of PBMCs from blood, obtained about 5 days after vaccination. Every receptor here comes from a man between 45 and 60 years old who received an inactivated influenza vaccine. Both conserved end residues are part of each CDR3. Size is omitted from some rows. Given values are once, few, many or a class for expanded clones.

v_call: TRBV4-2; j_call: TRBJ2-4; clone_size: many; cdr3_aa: CASSQSGTVFFQYF
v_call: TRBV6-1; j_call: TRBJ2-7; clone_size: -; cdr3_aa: CASRTGVRNEQYF
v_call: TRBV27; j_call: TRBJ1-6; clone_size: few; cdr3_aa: CASSPQGRQYPYLNSPLHF
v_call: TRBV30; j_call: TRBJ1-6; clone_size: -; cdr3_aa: CAWRQGFDSPLHF
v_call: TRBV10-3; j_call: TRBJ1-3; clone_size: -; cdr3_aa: CAISEGRDSGNTIYF
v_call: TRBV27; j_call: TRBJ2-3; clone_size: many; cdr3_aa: CASSLFVRGVNTDTQYF
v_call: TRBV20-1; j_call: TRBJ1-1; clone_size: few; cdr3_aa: CSARQKLRGNTEAFF
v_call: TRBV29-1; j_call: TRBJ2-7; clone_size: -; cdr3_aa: CSVVASTYEQYF
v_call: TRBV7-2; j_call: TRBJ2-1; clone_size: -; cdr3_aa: CASSFRVGASNEQFF
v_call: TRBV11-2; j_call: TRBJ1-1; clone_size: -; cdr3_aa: CASSLGWGEAFF
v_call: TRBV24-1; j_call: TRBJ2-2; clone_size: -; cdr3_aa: CATKGPNTGELFF
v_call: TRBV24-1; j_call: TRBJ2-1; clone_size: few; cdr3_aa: CATSAGPPYNEQFF
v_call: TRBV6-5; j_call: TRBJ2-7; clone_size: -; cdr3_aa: CASSYRGQGAEEQYF
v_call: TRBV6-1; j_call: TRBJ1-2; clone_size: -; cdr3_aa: CASSDGGLGYGYTF
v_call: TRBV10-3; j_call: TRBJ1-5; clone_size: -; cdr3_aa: CAISPGGFDQPQHF
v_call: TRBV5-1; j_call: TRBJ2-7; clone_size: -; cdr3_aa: CASSSRAPSYEQYF
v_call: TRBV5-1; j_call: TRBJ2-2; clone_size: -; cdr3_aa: CASSVPRGNTGELFF
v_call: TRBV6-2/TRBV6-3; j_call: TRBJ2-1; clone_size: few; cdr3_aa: CASSYQYGIEVGTDNNEQFF
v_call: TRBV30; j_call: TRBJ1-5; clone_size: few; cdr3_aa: CAWSPRGRGNNQPQHF
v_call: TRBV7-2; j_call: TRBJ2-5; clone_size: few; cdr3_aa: CASSLIAGKETQYF
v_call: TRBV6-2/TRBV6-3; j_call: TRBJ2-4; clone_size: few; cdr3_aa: CASSLGTGDIQYF
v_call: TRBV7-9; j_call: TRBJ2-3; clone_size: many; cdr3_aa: CASSLASTDTQYF